The 30 T cell receptor beta chains below come from one sample, sequenced in a study of blood T cell repertoires in COVID-19. Libraries were prepared by immunoSEQ multiplex PCR; TCRdb keeps only in-frame clonotypes and omits some of them. Among tens of thousands of clones listed, roughly 85% were seen once. The specimen sequenced was peripheral blood. These receptor sequences come from a human donor in a cohort sampled during active COVID-19.

J is TRBJ2-7 and V is TRBV5-4; 16 bases fit TRBD2. Germline CDR1 reads SGHNT; CDR2 reads YYREEE (reference sequence). The junction had 12 bases not matched to a gene; V was cut back by 4 bases and J by 5 bases. This CDR3 is built from 18 residues. Here the CDR3 DNA reads TGTGCCAGCAGCCCTCTTGGGACTAGCGGGAGGGCCCCGGACGAGCAGTACTTC. Translating it yields CASSPLGTSGRAPDEQYF. Combining the CDR3 with reference TRBV5-4 and TRBJ2-7 gives the whole variable domain ETGVTQSPTHLIKTRGQQVTLRCSSQSGHNTVSWYQQALGQGPQFIFQYYREEENGRGNFPPRFSGLQFPNYSSELNVNALELDDSALYLCASSPLGTSGRAPDEQYFGPGTRLTVT.

This clone was picked up one time. The V call is TRBV5-8, the J call TRBJ1-1; D is ambiguous. Germline CDR1 SGHTS, CDR2 YDEGEE. V was clipped by 4 bases and J by 4 bases, with 23 bases between them. This CDR3 spans 17 amino acids. Here the CDR3 reads CASSAAGILELGTEAFF. CDR3 DNA sequence: TGTGCCAGCAGCGCCGCGGGGATATTGGAATTAGGCACTGAAGCTTTCTTT.

J is TRBJ2-2 and V is TRBV24-1; 10 nucleotides agree with TRBD1. The V and J ends lost 3 bases and 6 bases, in that order; junction bases with no gene match: 3. This CDR3 is 15 amino acids long. In germline, CDR1 is KGHDR, CDR2 SFDVKD. CDR3 sequence reads: CATSDPGQGPGELFF. CDR3 nucleotides: TGTGCCACCAGTGATCCGGGACAGGGGCCCGGGGAGCTGTTTTTT.

This chain connects TRBV27 to TRBJ2-2; D perhaps matches TRBD1 (6 bases). V gave up 3 bases and J gave up 5 bases, with 10 bases separating them. Germline V gene sequence: CDR1 MNHEY, CDR2 SMNVEV (reference sequence). This CDR3 is built from 14 residues. CDR3: CASSFRTVTGELFF. In DNA, the CDR3 is TGTGCCAGCAGTTTCCGGACAGTTACCGGGGAGCTGTTTTTT.

This clone was detected only a few times. The chain couples TRBV9 to TRBJ2-7, with D possibly TRBD2 on 7 matching bases. Germline V CDR1 and CDR2: SGDLS, YYNGEE. V lost 1 base to trimming and J lost 4 bases, with 12 bases between them. The CDR3 totals 14 residues. CDR3 coding DNA: TGTGCCAGCAGCGTAAGGGGGGGCTATTACGAGCAGTACTTC. As protein: CASSVRGGYYEQYF.

The genes are TRBV3-1 (or the pseudogene TRBV3-2) and TRBJ2-5; 8 nucleotides agree with TRBD2. Germline CDR1 reads LGHDT; CDR2 reads YNNKEL (reference sequence). The CDR3 extends over 17 amino acids. The ends lost 5 bases at V and 5 bases at J; junction bases unmatched: 16. Written as DNA, the CDR3 is TGTGCCAGCAGCAAAGTGTCGGGAGGGCGAGAGGGGGAGACCCAGTACTTC. This encodes CASSKVSGGREGETQYF.

With regard to this clone: This sample includes further DNA sequences coding for the same CDR3. The rearrangement links TRBV4-3 to TRBJ1-1; D might be TRBD1 (6 bases). The germline V gene has CDR1 LGHNA and CDR2 YSLEER. The CDR3 covers 15 residues. The V gene lost 0 bases and the J gene lost 0 bases, with 8 bases spanning the gap. CDR3 DNA: TGCGCCAGCAGCCAAGATCCAGGGGTGAACACTGAAGCTTTCTTT. Amino acid sequence: CASSQDPGVNTEAFF.

The gene calls are TRBV7-6 and TRBJ1-2, with TRBD1 matching over 7 bases. This CDR3 spans 15 amino acids. Trimming removed 0 bases from V and 8 bases from J; junction bases left unmatched: 9. From germline, CDR1 is SGHVS and CDR2 FNYEAQ. The CDR3 DNA follows: TGTGCCAGCAGCTTAGCGGAGACAGGGCCGGGAGGCTACACCTTC. Protein sequence: CASSLAETGPGGYTF.

V and J are TRBV11-3 and TRBJ2-3, with a tentative D call TRBD2 (6 bases). The V end lost 3 bases, the J end lost 0 bases, and 16 bases lay between the germline ends. The CDR3 length is 17 residues. Germline V gives CDR1 SGHNT, CDR2 YENEEA. The CDR3 here is CASSFPRAGKSTDTQYF. The CDR3 DNA is TGTGCCAGCAGCTTCCCGCGCGCGGGAAAAAGCACAGATACGCAGTATTTT.

The chain has TRBV6-4 and TRBJ2-3, with TRBD1 matching 10 bases. The CDR3 sequence is 14 residues long. CDR1 is MRHNA, CDR2 SNTAGT, per germline. Losses at the gene ends were 7 bases for V and 3 bases for J; bases not matched to a gene: 4. For the CDR3, the DNA is TGTGCCAGCAAGCGGGACAGGGGAACAGATACGCAGTATTTT. Amino acid sequence: CASKRDRGTDTQYF.

The chain joins TRBV14 to TRBJ2-1, with 10 bases lining up with TRBD2. CDR1 SGHDN and CDR2 FVKESK come from the germline V gene. There are 16 residues in the CDR3. With 4 bases clipped from V and 4 bases from J, the junction kept 7 bases outside the gene matches. CDR3 protein: CASSPPGLAVYNEQFF. In nucleotides, the CDR3 is TGTGCCAGCAGCCCCCCCGGACTAGCGGTTTACAATGAGCAGTTCTTC.

The rearrangement links TRBV15 to TRBJ2-7; TRBD2 agrees at 11 bases. V gave up 0 bases and J gave up 6 bases; unmatched junction bases: 13. The CDR3 contains 18 residues. In germline, CDR1 is LNHNV, CDR2 YYDKDF (reference sequence). The chain's CDR3 is CATSRDSPVLAGAGEQYF. In DNA, the CDR3 is TGTGCCACCAGCAGAGATTCCCCGGTACTAGCGGGAGCTGGCGAGCAGTACTTC.

This chain uses TRBV11-2 with TRBJ2-1; D perhaps matches TRBD2 (5 bases). Germline V gene lookup returns CDR1 SGHAT and CDR2 FQNNGV. V lost 2 bases, J lost 9 bases, and 20 bases lay in between. The CDR3 totals 16 residues. The DNA of the CDR3 is TGTGCCAGCAGCTTATTACACACAAGAGCGGATTGTGAGCAGTTCTTC. Residues: CASSLLHTRADCEQFF.

The chain joins TRBV2 to TRBJ2-1; 11 positions match TRBD1. The CDR3 runs 15 residues. With 6 bases clipped from V and 8 bases from J, the junction kept 9 bases outside the gene matches. The germline gives CDR1 SNHLY, CDR2 FYNNEI. CDR3: CASSDRTGGKDEQFF. As DNA, the CDR3 is TGTGCCAGCAGCGACCGGACAGGGGGCAAGGATGAGCAGTTCTTC.

V gene TRBV5-4 combines with J gene TRBJ2-1, with D maybe TRBD2 (5 bases). The germline V gene has CDR1 SGHNT and CDR2 YYREEE (reference sequence). The CDR3 length is 16 residues. The V and J ends lost 3 bases and 1 base respectively, with 14 bases between them. CDR3 sequence (DNA): TGTGCCAGCAGCTCCCCCCCGGCGGGTTCCTACAATGAGCAGTTCTTC. Amino acid sequence: CASSSPPAGSYNEQFF.

The chain couples TRBV10-2 to TRBJ1-3; 9 nucleotides align to TRBD1. The V and J ends lost 0 bases and 0 bases, in that order; junction bases with no gene match: 3. Germline V gene data show CDR1 as WSHSY and CDR2 as SAAADI. The CDR3 spans 17 residues. The DNA for the CDR3 is TGCGCCAGCAGTGAGTCAACAGGGGGCGGCTCTGGAAACACCATATATTTT. Translated: CASSESTGGGSGNTIYF.

The chain carries TRBV5-4 and TRBJ1-6, with 8 bases matching TRBD1. Trimming at V came to 3 bases and at J to 10 bases, leaving 9 bases not matched to a gene. The germline gives CDR1 SGHNT, CDR2 YYREEE (reference sequence). The CDR3 is made up of 15 amino acids. CDR3 coding DNA: TGTGCCAGCAGCTCAAAGGACAGGGCAGGGTCACCCCTCCACTTT. This gives the protein CASSSKDRAGSPLHF.

This rearrangement joins TRBV11-3 to TRBJ2-3, with a possible D match to TRBD2 (7 bases). The CDR3 spans 16 residues. Germline values: CDR1 SGHNT, CDR2 YENEEA. Trimming removed 0 bases at V and 1 base at J, with 11 bases between. In DNA, the CDR3 is TGTGCCAGCAGCTTAGATTTGGGGGGGCGCACAGATACGCAGTATTTT. Its protein is CASSLDLGGRTDTQYF.

This chain connects TRBV27 to TRBJ2-1; 9 bases fit TRBD1. V shed 5 bases and J 7 bases; nucleotides not matched to a gene: 6. Germline CDR1 is MNHEY and CDR2 is SMNVEV (reference sequence). The CDR3 consists of 14 residues. CDR3 sequence reads: CASSSTGTGNEQFF. CDR3 nucleotide sequence: TGTGCCAGCAGTAGCACCGGGACAGGGAATGAGCAGTTCTTC.

DNA of the CDR3: TGTGCCAGCAGCTTAGAGGGACAGGGGAATGAGCAGTTCTTC. Encoded protein: CASSLEGQGNEQFF. The chain combines TRBV7-9 with TRBJ2-1; 10 bases agree with TRBD1. Trimming at V came to 1 base and at J to 7 bases, leaving 1 base not matched to a gene. The CDR3 has 14 residues. The germline CDR1 and CDR2 sequences are SEHNR and FQNEAQ (reference sequence).

The V gene is TRBV18, the J gene TRBJ2-5; no clear D. The CDR3 length is 13 residues. V lost 3 bases to trimming and J lost 5 bases, with 10 bases between them. The germline V gene has CDR1 KGHSH and CDR2 LQKENI. The CDR3 nucleotides read TGTGCCAGCTCACCGTCCAGATCTGAGACCCAGTACTTC. It yields the protein CASSPSRSETQYF.

The J gene is TRBJ1-2, the V gene TRBV15; D might be TRBD1 (5 bases). The CDR3 sequence is 14 residues long. CDR1 LNHNV and CDR2 YYDKDF come from the germline V gene (reference sequence). V lost 1 base and J 7 bases, leaving 13 bases between the germline ends. The CDR3 bases are TGTGCCACCAGCAGAGTGGGGCAGGGCTCTGGCTACACCTTC. Translating gives CATSRVGQGSGYTF.

The rearrangement uses TRBV27 and TRBJ1-2; 10 bases map to TRBD1. The CDR3 covers 13 residues. V gave up 6 bases and J gave up 3 bases; unmatched junction bases: 1. Germline values: CDR1 MNHEY, CDR2 SMNVEV (reference sequence). CDR3 nucleotides: TGTGCCAGCAGGACAGGGGGCGACTATGGCTACACCTTC. Translation gives CASRTGGDYGYTF.

The V and J genes are TRBV7-2 and TRBJ2-7, with TRBD1 matching over 10 bases. With V trimmed by 6 bases and J by 0 bases, 8 bases remained unmatched. The CDR3 consists of 16 residues. The germline gives CDR1 SGHTA, CDR2 FQGNSA. CDR3 amino acids: CASRQAGTGVSYEQYF. Written as DNA, the CDR3 is TGTGCCAGCAGGCAGGCGGGGACAGGGGTCTCCTACGAGCAGTACTTC.

The chain recombines TRBV7-8 with TRBJ1-3, with TRBD1 matching over 7 bases. The CDR3 loop spans 15 amino acids. With V trimmed by 4 bases and J by 0 bases, 3 bases remained unmatched. CDR1 SGHVS and CDR2 FQNEAQ come from the germline V gene. Here the CDR3 reads CASSSYRGSGNTIYF. For the CDR3, the DNA is TGTGCCAGCAGCTCATACAGGGGCTCTGGAAACACCATATATTTT.

The chain employs TRBV3-1 (or the pseudogene TRBV3-2) and TRBJ2-7, with TRBD2 identical over 8 bases. The germline gives CDR1 LGHDT, CDR2 YNNKEL (reference sequence). The CDR3 spans 17 residues. V lost 6 bases to trimming and J lost 2 bases; unmatched junction nucleotides: 15. CDR3 nucleotides: TGTGCCAGCAGGAAATCCTTTTGGTCGGGAGGGCCCTACGAGCAGTACTTC. This gives the protein CASRKSFWSGGPYEQYF.

This clone has a single count. The chain couples TRBV2 to TRBJ1-5, with D possibly being TRBD1 (6 bases). This CDR3 comprises 14 residues. Germline V CDR1 and CDR2: SNHLY, FYNNEI. V dropped 3 bases and J dropped 6 bases, with 12 bases sitting between them. The CDR3 spells CASSEGGPAQPQHF. The CDR3 nucleotides read TGTGCCAGCAGTGAGGGGGGGCCGGCTCAGCCCCAGCATTTT.

This chain connects TRBV7-9 to TRBJ2-2; perhaps TRBD2 as D (5 bases). The CDR3 totals 14 residues. V lost 3 bases, J lost 1 base, and 6 bases lay in between. The germline CDR1 and CDR2 sequences are SEHNR and FQNEAQ (reference sequence). The CDR3 DNA sequence: TGTGCCAGCAGCTTCGGGATGAACACCGGGGAGCTGTTTTTT. Translating it yields CASSFGMNTGELFF.

The gene calls are TRBV6-5 and TRBJ2-7; tentative D call: TRBD1 (6 bases). Germline CDR1 reads MNHEY; CDR2 reads SVGAGI. V lost 6 bases and J lost 7, with 16 bases in between. This CDR3 has 13 residues. CDR3: CASSPQGTREQYF. The CDR3 coding sequence is TGTGCCAGCAGCCCACAGGGAACGCGGGAGCAGTACTTC.

Only a few counts were recorded for this clone. The V gene is TRBV20-1, the J gene TRBJ1-6; TRBD1 is a possible D gene (6 bases). Germline V gene lookup returns CDR1 DFQATT and CDR2 SNEGSKA (reference sequence). Between the trimmed V and J ends, which lost 3 bases and 13 bases, there was a span of 16 bases. This CDR3 contains 13 residues. In nucleotides, the CDR3 is TGCAGTGCTAGTAAAACAGGGCCCCCTCCCCTCCACTTT. Translating it yields CSASKTGPPPLHF.